Each of the 23 T cell receptor beta chains below was sequenced from the same sample in a study of T cell responses to AZD1222 COVID-19 vaccine. The repertoire was sequenced with immunoSEQ multiplex PCR; TCRdb's copy has only in-frame clones and lacks some. The data hold 100,000 to 150,000 clones, with about 93% observed a single time. This specimen consisted of peripheral blood, obtained on day 0 of AZD1222 vaccination. Source of these receptors: an adult in good health.

The gene calls are TRBV10-3 and TRBJ1-5, with no clear D. The CDR3 length is 14 residues. Germline CDR1 and CDR2: ENHRY and SYGVKD. The ends were cut back, 1 base at V and 5 bases at J, with 9 bases in the middle. This CDR3 reads CAISELMRDQPQHF. CDR3 DNA sequence: TGTGCCATCAGTGAGTTAATGAGAGATCAGCCCCAGCATTTT.

The gene calls are TRBV6-6 and TRBJ2-3; possible D gene TRBD1, 6 bases. V was trimmed by 0 bases and J by 4 bases, leaving 14 bases between them. The CDR3 extends over 16 amino acids. CDR1 and CDR2 (germline): MNHNY, SVGAGI (reference sequence). CDR3 DNA: TGTGCCAGCAGTTACTCGGGCAGGGGTGGATCAGATACGCAGTATTTT. Translated: CASSYSGRGGSDTQYF.

In this sample, this clone turned up once. The chain employs TRBV7-2 and TRBJ1-2; no definite D call. The germline CDR1 and CDR2 sequences are SGHTA and FQGNSA. There are 12 residues in the CDR3. V lost 3 bases to trimming and J lost 7 bases, with 9 bases between them. The CDR3 DNA reads TGTGCCAGCAGCTTTTCTGGCAGTGGCTACACCTTC. Its translation: CASSFSGSGYTF. Full variable domain (remainder filled in from reference TRBV7-2 and TRBJ1-2): GAGVSQSPSNKVTEKGKDVELRCDPISGHTALYWYRQSLGQGLEFLIYFQGNSAPDKSGLPSDRFSAERTGGSVSTLTIQRTQQEDSAVYLCASSFSGSGYTFGSGTRLTVV.

The V call is TRBV18, the J call TRBJ1-2; D not resolved. The CDR3 runs to 20 residues. Germline V CDR1 and CDR2: KGHSH, LQKENI. The germline V and J ends were trimmed by 6 bases and 4 bases, with 33 bases remaining between them. The CDR3 region has the DNA TGTGCCAGCTCGAGCGGGTCTGCTGCGAGCTACCTAACTATCCCCTATGGCTACACCTTC. The encoded protein is CASSSGSAASYLTIPYGYTF.

The chain links TRBV6-5 to TRBJ1-1, with D maybe TRBD1 (5 bases). V lost 8 bases to trimming and J lost 7 bases, with 14 bases between them. This CDR3 region has 12 residues. The germline V gene encodes CDR1 MNHEY and CDR2 SVGAGI. The CDR3 bases are TGTGCCAGCCGGGACCCTCGAAGTGAAGCTTTCTTT. As protein: CASRDPRSEAFF.

A remark on this clone: Other DNA sequences in the same sample also yield this CDR3. The CDR3 DNA reads as TGTGCCAGCAGCTTAGCGGCAGGGAACTATGGCTACACCTTC. It translates to CASSLAAGNYGYTF. The V gene is TRBV7-2, the J gene TRBJ1-2; the D gene is possibly TRBD1 (5 bases). Trimming removed 0 bases from V and 2 bases from J, with 7 bases in between. The CDR3 loop spans 14 amino acids. CDR1 is SGHTA and CDR2 is FQGNSA in the germline V gene.

This chain joins TRBV5-8 and TRBJ1-2; D remains ambiguous. The CDR3 runs 11 residues. Trimming left V 3 bases short and J 0 bases short, with 0 bases between. Germline assignment: CDR1 SGHTS and CDR2 YDEGEE. The CDR3 nucleotides read TGTGCCAGCAGCTCTAACTATGGCTACACCTTC. Translation: CASSSNYGYTF.

This chain joins TRBV24-1 and TRBJ1-2; D might be TRBD1 (6 bases). This CDR3 has 15 amino acids. From germline, CDR1 is KGHDR and CDR2 SFDVKD. Trimming shortened V by 2 bases and J by 3 bases, and 12 bases separated the two germline ends. CDR3 protein: CATSDSSTGHYGYTF. As DNA, the CDR3 is TGTGCCACCAGTGATTCTTCGACAGGTCACTATGGCTACACCTTC.

V and J are TRBV27 and TRBJ2-7; D call uncertain. The germline V gene encodes CDR1 MNHEY and CDR2 SMNVEV (reference sequence). Deletions cut 2 bases from V and 4 bases from J, with 6 bases between. There are 12 residues in the CDR3. The CDR3 sequence: CASSLNGYEQYF. The DNA of the CDR3 is TGTGCCAGCAGTTTAAATGGTTACGAGCAGTACTTC.

V usage is TRBV15 and J usage is TRBJ2-1; 12 bases are a match to TRBD2. V was clipped by 1 base and J by 5 bases; unmatched bases: 3. There are 16 residues in the CDR3. Germline V lookup: CDR1 LNHNV, CDR2 YYDKDF (reference sequence). CDR3: CATSRGRLAGDNEQFF. The DNA for the CDR3 is TGTGCCACCAGCAGAGGTCGACTAGCGGGAGACAATGAGCAGTTCTTC.

The chain employs TRBV19 and TRBJ2-3; 11 nucleotides agree with TRBD2. The germline gives CDR1 LNHDA, CDR2 SQIVND (reference sequence). The CDR3 is 15 residues long. After removal of 2 bases from V and 5 bases from J, the junction contained 3 bases not matched to a gene. The DNA of the CDR3 is TGTGCCAGTAGTATAAGCCTAGCGGGAGGAGATACGCAGTATTTT. Protein sequence: CASSISLAGGDTQYF.

This clone was seen a single time. The chain links TRBV12-3 or TRBV12-4 to TRBJ2-1, with a possible D match to TRBD2 (6 bases). Trimming shortened V by 6 bases and J by 6 bases, and 9 bases separated the two germline ends. CDR3 length: 12 residues. CDR3 protein: CASSGSGNEQFF. In DNA, the CDR3 is TGTGCCAGCAGCGGGAGCGGCAATGAGCAGTTCTTC.

The chain combines TRBV7-2 with TRBJ2-1; TRBD2 is a possible D gene (6 bases). The CDR3 is 18 amino acids. V was shortened by 5 bases and J by 0 bases, with 20 bases between the two germline ends. From germline, CDR1 is SGHTA and CDR2 FQGNSA. The DNA of the CDR3 is TGTGCCAGCAGCGGGCGCAAATCGGGACTGAGCTCCTACAATGAGCAGTTCTTC. It encodes CASSGRKSGLSSYNEQFF.

CDR3 sequence: CASGLWLGVEAFF. In nucleotides, the CDR3 is TGTGCCAGCGGGCTGTGGTTAGGGGTTGAAGCTTTCTTT. This chain links TRBV6-5 with TRBJ1-1, with D tentatively TRBD1 (5 bases). Germline CDR1 MNHEY, CDR2 SVGAGI. The CDR3 length is 13 residues. V was clipped by 8 bases and J by 7 bases, with 17 bases between them.

CDR3 protein: CASSPDRYQPQHF. The DNA for the CDR3 is TGTGCCAGCAGCCCCGACCGATATCAGCCCCAGCATTTT. The chain is built from TRBV7-2 and TRBJ1-5; D gene ambiguous. V was clipped by 5 bases and J by 5 bases, with 10 bases between them. Germline CDR1 SGHTA, CDR2 FQGNSA. This CDR3 spans 13 amino acids. The whole variable domain, remainder taken from reference TRBV7-2 and TRBJ1-5, is GAGVSQSPSNKVTEKGKDVELRCDPISGHTALYWYRQSLGQGLEFLIYFQGNSAPDKSGLPSDRFSAERTGGSVSTLTIQRTQQEDSAVYLCASSPDRYQPQHFGDGTRLSIL.

V is TRBV2 and J is TRBJ1-2; TRBD1 is a possible D gene (5 bases). Germline V lookup: CDR1 SNHLY, CDR2 FYNNEI. The CDR3 totals 13 residues. Trimming took 6 bases from V and 6 from J, leaving 14 bases between them. CDR3 DNA sequence: TGTGCCAGCAGGACGGGGACTCCCGATGGCTACACCTTC. Protein: CASRTGTPDGYTF. Full variable domain (missing parts from reference TRBV2 and TRBJ1-2): EPEVTQTPSHQVTQMGQEVILRCVPISNHLYFYWYRQILGQKVEFLVSFYNNEISEKSEIFDDQFSVERPDGSNFTLKIRSTKLEDSAMYFCASRTGTPDGYTFGSGTRLTVV.

The rearrangement links TRBV11-3 to TRBJ2-2, with 7 bases that match TRBD1. This CDR3 contains 14 residues. Per the germline V gene, CDR1 is SGHNT and CDR2 is YENEEA. After removal of 6 bases from V and 4 bases from J, the junction contained 5 bases not matched to a gene. In DNA form, the CDR3 reads TGTGCCAGCAGAAGACAGGGTTCCACCGGGGAGCTGTTTTTT. Its protein product is CASRRQGSTGELFF.

The chain uses TRBV24-1 and TRBJ1-2; TRBD1 is a possible D gene (5 bases). Germline V CDR1 and CDR2: KGHDR, SFDVKD. This CDR3 has 14 amino acids. V was trimmed by 2 bases and J by 7 bases, leaving 13 bases between them. For the CDR3, the DNA is TGTGCCACCAGTGATTCCCCCGGGGGGGGTGGCTACACCTTC. It yields the protein CATSDSPGGGGYTF.

The chain employs TRBV3-1 (or the pseudogene TRBV3-2) and TRBJ2-3; 7 positions agree with TRBD1. This CDR3 has 18 amino acids. V trimming: 3 bases; J trimming: 2 bases; junction bases outside the gene matches: 14. Germline-derived CDR1 and CDR2 are LGHDT and YNNKEL (reference sequence). In DNA, the CDR3 is TGTGCCAGCAGCCACGCCAGCTACGGACAGGACCCCACAGATACGCAGTATTTT. It is translated as CASSHASYGQDPTDTQYF.

This chain links TRBV15 with TRBJ2-5; unclear D gene. CDR3 length: 14 amino acids. Trimming shortened V by 3 bases and J by 6 bases, and 14 bases separated the two germline ends. The germline CDR1 and CDR2 sequences are LNHNV and YYDKDF (reference sequence). The CDR3 region has the DNA TGTGCCACCAGCAGTGGGTGGCAGCCACAGACCCAGTACTTC. Its translation: CATSSGWQPQTQYF.

The chain recombines TRBV19 with TRBJ1-5, with D unresolved. V lost 3 bases and J 7 bases, leaving 16 bases between the germline ends. Germline CDR1 LNHDA, CDR2 SQIVND (reference sequence). The CDR3 has 15 residues. The CDR3, as DNA: TGTGCCAGTAGTATCTCCGAGGGCGCGCGACAGCCCCAGCATTTT. Encoded protein: CASSISEGARQPQHF.

The chain recombines TRBV25-1 with TRBJ2-3; weak D call: TRBD2 (6 bases). CDR1 and CDR2 (germline): MGHDK, SYGVNS. The CDR3 is 16 residues long. V lost 2 bases to trimming and J lost 0 bases, with 12 bases between them. The CDR3 protein is CASSELSGTSTDTQYF. For the CDR3, the DNA is TGTGCCAGCAGTGAACTTAGCGGAACTAGCACAGATACGCAGTATTTT.

The gene calls are TRBV10-1 and TRBJ1-2, with unresolved D. In germline, CDR1 is WNHNN, CDR2 SYGVQD (reference sequence). V dropped 2 bases and J dropped 5 bases, with 9 bases sitting between them. This CDR3 has 13 residues. The CDR3, as DNA: TGCGCCAGCAGTGAGATGGAATCTTATGGCTACACCTTC. It is translated as CASSEMESYGYTF.